This TCR beta chain originates from a study of T cell repertoires in cytomegalovirus infection. On the study more broadly: The study used recently identified HLA-C-restricted and well-studied HLA-B-restricted CMV epitopes. Based on public TCR beta signatures, there were indications of CMV infection and of a matching HLA type. The study, taken as a whole, reports: Dominating the ex vivo response were TCR beta clonotypes that were CMV-specific and HLA-C-restricted.

V was clipped by 1 base and J by 0 bases, with 9 bases between them. Germline CDR1 SGHVS, CDR2 FNYEAQ. The CDR3 is made up of 16 amino acids. A single record per CDR3 protein comes from TCRdb applying MiXCR to the reads. Here the sample spans around 710,000 distinct CDR3 sequences, 29% being singletons. Remarks on this clonotype: Antigen unknown.

This specimen consisted of cultured CD8+ T cells from PBMCs, obtained from culture after CMV antigen stimulation. The chain combines TRBV7-6 with TRBJ1-4; possible D gene TRBD1, 6 bases. This receptor was obtained from a human donor in good health (CMV status not recorded). Some clones in this sample may be carry-over from other donors' samples. The DNA of the CDR3 is TGTGCCAGCAGCTTAGGGCAGGGGCCAACTAATGAAAAACTGTTTTTT. It specifies CASSLGQGPTNEKLFF.